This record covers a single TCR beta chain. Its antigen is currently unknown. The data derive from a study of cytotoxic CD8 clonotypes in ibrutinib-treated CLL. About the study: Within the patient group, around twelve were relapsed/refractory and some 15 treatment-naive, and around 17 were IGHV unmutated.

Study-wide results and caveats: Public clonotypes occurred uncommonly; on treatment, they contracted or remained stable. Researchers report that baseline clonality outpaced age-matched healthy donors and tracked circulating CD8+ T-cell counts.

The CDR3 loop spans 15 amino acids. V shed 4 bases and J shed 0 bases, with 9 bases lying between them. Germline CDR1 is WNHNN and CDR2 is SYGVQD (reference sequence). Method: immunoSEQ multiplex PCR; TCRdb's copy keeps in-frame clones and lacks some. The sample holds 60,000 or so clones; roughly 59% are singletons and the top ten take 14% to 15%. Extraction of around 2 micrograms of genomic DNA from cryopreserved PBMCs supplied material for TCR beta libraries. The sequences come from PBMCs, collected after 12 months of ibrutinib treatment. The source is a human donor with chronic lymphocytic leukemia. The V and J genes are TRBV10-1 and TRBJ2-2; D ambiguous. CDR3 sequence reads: CASSVAGTNTGELFF. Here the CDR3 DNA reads TGCGCCAGCAGTGTGGCAGGAACGAACACCGGGGAGCTGTTTTTT.